The source of this T cell receptor (beta chain) is a study of Ad26.COV2.S vaccination and SARS-CoV-2 variants. Overall study context: Vaccine-arm donor from the placebo-controlled COV1001 Ad26.COV2.S trial. The study gave Ad26.COV2.S intramuscularly, once or twice 56 days apart.

The V gene's germline CDR1 is SEHNR and CDR2 FQNEAQ (reference sequence). Trimming removed 2 bases from V and 4 bases from J, with 6 bases in between. This CDR3 spans 13 amino acids. As to treatment: some 20 received Ad26.COV2.S at low or high dose, single or two shots; several received placebo; per-sample allocation not given. The samples were gathered on day 63 after the first injection of vaccine or placebo. On this clone: Antigen specificity is unknown.

Overall study results and limits: Assessments of TCR breadth and depth may have underestimated the total T cell responses.

Profiling relied on immunoSEQ multiplex PCR, and the TCRdb table lists in-frame clones only, not all of them. The data contain about 350,000 clones, about 88% of them singletons. This receptor was obtained from a person aged 18-65 years who received the Ad26.COV2.S COVID-19 vaccine or a placebo. This specimen consisted of peripheral blood, obtained in a trial of Ad26.COV2.S vaccine versus placebo. The J gene is TRBJ2-4, the V gene TRBV7-9; D gene ambiguous. The CDR3 DNA follows: TGTGCCAGCAGCTTAAGTTCGAAAAACATTCAGTACTTC. Residues: CASSLSSKNIQYF.